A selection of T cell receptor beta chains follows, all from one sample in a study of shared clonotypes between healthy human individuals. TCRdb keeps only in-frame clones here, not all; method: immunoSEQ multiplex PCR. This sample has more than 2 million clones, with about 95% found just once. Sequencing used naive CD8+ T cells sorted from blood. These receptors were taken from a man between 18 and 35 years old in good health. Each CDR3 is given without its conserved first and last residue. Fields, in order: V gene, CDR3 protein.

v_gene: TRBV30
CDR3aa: AWKGQDPTYEQY

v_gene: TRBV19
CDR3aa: ASSVLNTGELF

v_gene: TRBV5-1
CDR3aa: ASSLAFGNDEQY

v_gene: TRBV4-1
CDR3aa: ASSPDGTSYEQY

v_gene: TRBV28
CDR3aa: ASRIQGAGGELF

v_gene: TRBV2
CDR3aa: ASSPDLSSYEQY

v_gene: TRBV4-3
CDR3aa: ASSQEWAGNQPQH

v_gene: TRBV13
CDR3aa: ASSSWTSGRQETQY

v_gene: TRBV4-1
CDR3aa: ASSQEPGSDYGYT

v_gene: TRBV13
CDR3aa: ASSPSLVRDEQY

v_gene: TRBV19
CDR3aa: ASSIAGGYNEQY

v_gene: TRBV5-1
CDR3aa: ASSTPGTGWQETQY

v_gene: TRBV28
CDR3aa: ASSTLWGQGATYEQY

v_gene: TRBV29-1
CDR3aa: SGYSGEDTQY

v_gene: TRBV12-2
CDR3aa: ASRLVTDTQY

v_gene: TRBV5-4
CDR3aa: ASSLDRVGGTEAF